The 2 T cell receptor beta chains below all came from one sample that was sequenced in a study of blood T cell repertoires in COVID-19. Assay: immunoSEQ multiplex PCR; the TCRdb copy retains only in-frame clones and omits some. The sample yields roughly 100,000 clones, about 85% seen once. Input material: peripheral blood. The receptors come from a middle-aged man with active COVID-19.

This clone showed up just once. This rearrangement joins TRBV2 to TRBJ1-1; TRBD1 is a possible D gene (5 bases). Trimming removed 8 bases at V and 4 bases at J, with 17 bases between. This CDR3 has 14 residues. CDR1 and CDR2 from the germline V gene are SNHLY and FYNNEI. CDR3 DNA: TGTGCCAGCTCGGGGGAAGGGTCGGTCACTGAAGCTTTCTTT. This encodes CASSGEGSVTEAFF. Full variable domain (outside the CDR3, taken from reference TRBV2 and TRBJ1-1): EPEVTQTPSHQVTQMGQEVILRCVPISNHLYFYWYRQILGQKVEFLVSFYNNEISEKSEIFDDQFSVERPDGSNFTLKIRSTKLEDSAMYFCASSGEGSVTEAFFGQGTRLTVV.

The chain is built from TRBV28 and TRBJ2-6; D possibly corresponds to TRBD1 (6 bases). The germline gives CDR1 MDHEN, CDR2 SYDVKM. The CDR3 extends over 20 amino acids. V was pared by 6 bases and J by 0 bases, with 24 bases between. DNA for the CDR3: TGTGCCAGCAGACCCCGGGCGCGAGCAGGGGCGAGCTCTGGGGCCAACGTCCTGACTTTC. Translating it yields CASRPRARAGASSGANVLTF.